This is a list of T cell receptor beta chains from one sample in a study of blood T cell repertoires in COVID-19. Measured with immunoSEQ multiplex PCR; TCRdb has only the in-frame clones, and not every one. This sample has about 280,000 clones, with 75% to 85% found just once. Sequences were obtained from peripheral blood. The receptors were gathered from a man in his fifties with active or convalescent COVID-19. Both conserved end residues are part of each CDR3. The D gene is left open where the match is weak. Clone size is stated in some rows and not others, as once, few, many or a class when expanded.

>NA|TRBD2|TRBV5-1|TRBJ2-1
TGCGCCAGCAGACCCACCGGGACTAGCGGGAACAATGAGCAGTTCTTC
CASRPTGTSGNNEQFF
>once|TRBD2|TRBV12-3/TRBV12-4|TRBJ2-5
TGTGCCAGCAGAGCGGGGTACCAAGAGACCCAGTACTTC
CASRAGYQETQYF
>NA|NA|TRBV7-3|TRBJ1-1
TGTGCCAGCAGCTTGGACAGCGCGAGGATTTCTGAAGCTTTCTTT
CASSLDSARISEAFF
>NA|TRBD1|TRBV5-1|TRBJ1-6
TGCGCCAGCAGCTCCTCGGACAGGGTTCGTTCACCCCTCCACTTT
CASSSSDRVRSPLHF
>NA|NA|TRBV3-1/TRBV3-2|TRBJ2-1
TGTGCCAGCAGCCCGTACCCGAGGGATTTTGAGCAGTTCTTC
CASSPYPRDFEQFF
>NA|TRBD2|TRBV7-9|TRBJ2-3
TGTGCCAGCAGCTTAGGGACTAGCGGGAGCACAGATACGCAGTATTTT
CASSLGTSGSTDTQYF
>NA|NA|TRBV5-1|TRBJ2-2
TGCGCCAGCAGCCCTCGAGTAGGGGACACCGGGGAGCTGTTTTTT
CASSPRVGDTGELFF
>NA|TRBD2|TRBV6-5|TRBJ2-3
TGTGCCAGCAGTTCCTATCCGGGACTAAGGACAGATACGCAGTATTTT
CASSSYPGLRTDTQYF
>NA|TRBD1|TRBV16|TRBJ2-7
TGTGCCAGCAGCCAAATACAGGGGGGAGGCGAGCAGTACTTC
CASSQIQGGGEQYF
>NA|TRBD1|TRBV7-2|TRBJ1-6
TGTGCCAGCAGCCCGTCTGGGACAGGGGGACTTTCACCCCTCCACTTT
CASSPSGTGGLSPLHF
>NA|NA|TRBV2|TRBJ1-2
TGTGCCAGCCAAGAGGGAGGGGGGTATGGCTACACCTTC
CASQEGGGYGYTF